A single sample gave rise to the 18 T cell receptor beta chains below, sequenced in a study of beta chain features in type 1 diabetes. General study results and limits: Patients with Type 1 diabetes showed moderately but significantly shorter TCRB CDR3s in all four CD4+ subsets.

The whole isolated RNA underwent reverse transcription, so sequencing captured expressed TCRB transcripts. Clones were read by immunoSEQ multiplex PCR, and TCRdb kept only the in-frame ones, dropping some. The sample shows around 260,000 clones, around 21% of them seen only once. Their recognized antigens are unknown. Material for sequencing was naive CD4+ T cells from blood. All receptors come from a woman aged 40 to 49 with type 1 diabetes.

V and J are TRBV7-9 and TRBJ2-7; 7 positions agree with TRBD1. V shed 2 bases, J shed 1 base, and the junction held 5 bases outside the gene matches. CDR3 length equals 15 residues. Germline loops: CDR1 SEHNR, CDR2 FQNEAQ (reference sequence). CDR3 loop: CASSLRPQGSYEQYF. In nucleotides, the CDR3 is TGTGCCAGCAGCTTACGGCCACAGGGGTCCTACGAGCAGTACTTC.

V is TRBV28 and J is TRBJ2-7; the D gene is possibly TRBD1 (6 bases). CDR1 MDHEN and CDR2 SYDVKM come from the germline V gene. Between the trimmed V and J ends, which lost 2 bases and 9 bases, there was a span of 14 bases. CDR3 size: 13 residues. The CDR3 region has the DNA TGTGCCAGCAGTTTAGGTTACCGAGGGGGGCAGTACTTC. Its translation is CASSLGYRGGQYF.

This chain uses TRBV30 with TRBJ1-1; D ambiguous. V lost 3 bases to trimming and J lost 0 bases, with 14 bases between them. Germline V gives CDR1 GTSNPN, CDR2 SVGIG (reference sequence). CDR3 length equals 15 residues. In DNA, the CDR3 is TGTGCCTGGAGCGGCCGTGGGCAGATGAACACTGAAGCTTTCTTT. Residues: CAWSGRGQMNTEAFF.

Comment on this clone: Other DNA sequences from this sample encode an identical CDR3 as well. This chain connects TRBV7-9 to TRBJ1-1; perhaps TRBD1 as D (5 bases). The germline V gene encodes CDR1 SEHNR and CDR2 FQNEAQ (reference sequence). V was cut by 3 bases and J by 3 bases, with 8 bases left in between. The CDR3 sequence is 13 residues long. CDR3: CASSLGGDTEAFF. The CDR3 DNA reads TGTGCCAGCAGCTTGGGGGGGGACACTGAAGCTTTCTTT.

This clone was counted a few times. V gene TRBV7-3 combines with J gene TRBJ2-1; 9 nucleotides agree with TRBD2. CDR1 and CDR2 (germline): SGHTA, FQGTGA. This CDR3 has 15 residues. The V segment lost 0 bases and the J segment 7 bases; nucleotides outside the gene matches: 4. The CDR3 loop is CASSLTSGRLNEQFF. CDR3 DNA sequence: TGTGCCAGCAGCTTAACTAGCGGGAGACTAAATGAGCAGTTCTTC.

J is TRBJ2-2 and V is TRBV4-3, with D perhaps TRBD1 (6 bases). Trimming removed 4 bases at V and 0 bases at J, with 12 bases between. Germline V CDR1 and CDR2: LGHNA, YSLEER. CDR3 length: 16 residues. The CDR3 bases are TGCGCCAGCAGCCGATCGGGACAACCGAACACCGGGGAGCTGTTTTTT. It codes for CASSRSGQPNTGELFF.

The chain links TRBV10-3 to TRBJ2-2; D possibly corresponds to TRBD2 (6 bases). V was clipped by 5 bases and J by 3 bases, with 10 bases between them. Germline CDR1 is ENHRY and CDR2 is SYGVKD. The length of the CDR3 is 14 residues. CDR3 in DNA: TGTGCCATCAGTCCCGGGAGAGACACCGGGGAGCTGTTTTTT. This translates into CAISPGRDTGELFF.

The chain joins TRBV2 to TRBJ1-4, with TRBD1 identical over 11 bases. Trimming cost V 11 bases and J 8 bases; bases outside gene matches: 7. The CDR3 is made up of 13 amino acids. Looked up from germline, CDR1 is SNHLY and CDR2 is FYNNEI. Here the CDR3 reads CASPGQGEEKLFF. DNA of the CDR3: TGTGCCTCTCCGGGACAGGGGGAAGAAAAACTGTTTTTT.

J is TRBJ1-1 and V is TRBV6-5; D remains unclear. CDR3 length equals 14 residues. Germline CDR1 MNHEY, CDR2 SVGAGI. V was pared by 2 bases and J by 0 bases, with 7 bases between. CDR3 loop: CASSYARVNTEAFF. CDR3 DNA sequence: TGTGCCAGCAGTTACGCGCGGGTGAACACTGAAGCTTTCTTT.

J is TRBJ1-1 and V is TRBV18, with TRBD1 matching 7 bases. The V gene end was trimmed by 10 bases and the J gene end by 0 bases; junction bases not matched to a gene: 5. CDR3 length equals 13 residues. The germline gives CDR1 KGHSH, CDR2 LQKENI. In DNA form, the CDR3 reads TGTGCCACCCTGGACAGGATGAACACTGAAGCTTTCTTT. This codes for CATLDRMNTEAFF.

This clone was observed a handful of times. The CDR3: CASSSPPGTPIGGYTF. In nucleotides, the CDR3 is TGTGCCAGCAGTTCCCCGCCCGGGACACCCATCGGGGGCTACACCTTC. V and J are TRBV28 and TRBJ1-2, with a possible D match to TRBD1 (6 bases). Trimming took off 4 bases at V and 8 bases at J, with 23 bases between the two ends. In germline, CDR1 is MDHEN, CDR2 SYDVKM. The CDR3 is made up of 16 amino acids.

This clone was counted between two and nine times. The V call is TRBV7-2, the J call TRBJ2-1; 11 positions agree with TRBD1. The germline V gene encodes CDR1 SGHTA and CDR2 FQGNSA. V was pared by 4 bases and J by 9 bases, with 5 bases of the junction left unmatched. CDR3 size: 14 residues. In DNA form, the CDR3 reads TGTGCCAGCAGCTCGGGACAGGGGGAGGGTGAGCAGTTCTTC. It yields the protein CASSSGQGEGEQFF.

The CDR3 region has the DNA TGTGCCATCAGTGCTTCTGGACAGGATCAGCCCCAGCATTTT. This sequence encodes CAISASGQDQPQHF. The rearrangement links TRBV10-3 to TRBJ1-5, with 7 positions matching TRBD1. The CDR3 runs 14 residues. Germline V gene lookup returns CDR1 ENHRY and CDR2 SYGVKD. J gave up 5 bases and V 4 bases, and 5 bases lay outside the gene matches.

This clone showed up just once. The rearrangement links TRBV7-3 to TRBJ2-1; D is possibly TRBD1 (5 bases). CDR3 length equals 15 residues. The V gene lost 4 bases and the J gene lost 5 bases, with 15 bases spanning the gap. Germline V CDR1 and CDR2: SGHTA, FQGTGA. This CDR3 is CASSWAQGVHNEQFF. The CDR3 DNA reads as TGTGCCAGCAGCTGGGCTCAGGGTGTTCACAATGAGCAGTTCTTC.

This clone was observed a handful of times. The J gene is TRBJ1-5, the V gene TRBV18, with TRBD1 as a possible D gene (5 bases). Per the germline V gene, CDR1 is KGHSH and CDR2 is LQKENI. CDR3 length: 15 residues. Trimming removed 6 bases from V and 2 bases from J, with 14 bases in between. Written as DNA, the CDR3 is TGTGCCAGCTCCCTCAGGGACTCCGGCAATCAGCCCCAGCATTTT. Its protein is CASSLRDSGNQPQHF.

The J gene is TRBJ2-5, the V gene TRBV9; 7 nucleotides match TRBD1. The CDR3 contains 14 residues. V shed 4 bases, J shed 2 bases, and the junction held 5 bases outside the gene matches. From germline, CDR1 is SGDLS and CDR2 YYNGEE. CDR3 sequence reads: CASSNWTGQETQYF. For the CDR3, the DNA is TGTGCCAGCAGCAACTGGACAGGACAAGAGACCCAGTACTTC.

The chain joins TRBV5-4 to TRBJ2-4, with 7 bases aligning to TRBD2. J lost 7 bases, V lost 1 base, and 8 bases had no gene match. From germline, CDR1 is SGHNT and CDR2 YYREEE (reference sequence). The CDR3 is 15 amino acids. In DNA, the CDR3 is TGTGCCAGCAGCTTGAGCGGGAAATTGGAGAACATTCAGTACTTC. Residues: CASSLSGKLENIQYF.

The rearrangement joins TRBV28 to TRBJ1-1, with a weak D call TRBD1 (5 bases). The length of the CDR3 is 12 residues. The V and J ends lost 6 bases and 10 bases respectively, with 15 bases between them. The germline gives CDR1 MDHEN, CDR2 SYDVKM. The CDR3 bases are TGTGCCAGCAGGGGTCAGGGTTGGGGAGCTTTCTTT. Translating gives CASRGQGWGAFF. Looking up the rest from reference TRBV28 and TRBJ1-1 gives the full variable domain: DVKVTQSSRYLVKRTGEKVFLECVQDMDHENMFWYRQDPGLGLRLIYFSYDVKMKEKGDIPEGYSVSREKKERFSLILESASTNQTSMYLCASRGQGWGAFFGQGTRLTVV.